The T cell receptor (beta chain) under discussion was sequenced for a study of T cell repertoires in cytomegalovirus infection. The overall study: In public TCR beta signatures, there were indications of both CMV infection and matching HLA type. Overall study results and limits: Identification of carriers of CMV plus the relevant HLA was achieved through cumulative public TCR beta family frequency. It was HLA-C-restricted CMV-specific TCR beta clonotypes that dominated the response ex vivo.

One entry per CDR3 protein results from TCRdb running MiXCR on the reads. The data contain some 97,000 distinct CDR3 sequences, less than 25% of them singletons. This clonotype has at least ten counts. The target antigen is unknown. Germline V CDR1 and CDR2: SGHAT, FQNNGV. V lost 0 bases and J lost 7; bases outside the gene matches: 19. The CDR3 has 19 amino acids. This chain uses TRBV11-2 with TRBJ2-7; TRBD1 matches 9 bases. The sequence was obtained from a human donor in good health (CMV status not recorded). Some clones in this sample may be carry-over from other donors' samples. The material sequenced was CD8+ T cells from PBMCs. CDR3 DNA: TGTGCCAGCAGCTTAGACCCACCGGCAGCTGGGACAGGGAAGAGAGAGCAGTACTTC. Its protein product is CASSLDPPAAGTGKREQYF. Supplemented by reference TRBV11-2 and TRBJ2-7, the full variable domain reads EAGVAQSPRYKIIEKRQSVAFWCNPISGHATLYWYQQILGQGPKLLIQFQNNGVVDDSQLPKDRFSAERLKGVDSTLKIQPAKLEDSAVYLCASSLDPPAAGTGKREQYFGPGTRLTVT.